Sequencing of this TCR beta chain was carried out in a study of cytomegalovirus exposure and HLA in healthy donors. The PCR was carried out with 60 Vbeta primers and 13 Jbeta primers. This table comes from immunoSEQ multiplex PCR, and its TCRdb copy is limited to in-frame clones, with some not included. The sample consists of hundreds of thousands of clones, 60% to 80% of them appearing once. CDR1 LGHNA and CDR2 YSLEER come from the germline V gene. Trimming left V 1 base short and J 3 bases short, with 13 bases between. The CDR3 has 15 amino acids. The receptor's source is a male donor in good health and CMV-seronegative. Input material: PBMCs. The chain is built from TRBV4-3 and TRBJ2-7; no definite D call. Here the CDR3 reads CASSQGVEMNYEQYF. CDR3 sequence (DNA): TGCGCCAGCAGCCAAGGCGTCGAGATGAACTACGAGCAGTACTTC.